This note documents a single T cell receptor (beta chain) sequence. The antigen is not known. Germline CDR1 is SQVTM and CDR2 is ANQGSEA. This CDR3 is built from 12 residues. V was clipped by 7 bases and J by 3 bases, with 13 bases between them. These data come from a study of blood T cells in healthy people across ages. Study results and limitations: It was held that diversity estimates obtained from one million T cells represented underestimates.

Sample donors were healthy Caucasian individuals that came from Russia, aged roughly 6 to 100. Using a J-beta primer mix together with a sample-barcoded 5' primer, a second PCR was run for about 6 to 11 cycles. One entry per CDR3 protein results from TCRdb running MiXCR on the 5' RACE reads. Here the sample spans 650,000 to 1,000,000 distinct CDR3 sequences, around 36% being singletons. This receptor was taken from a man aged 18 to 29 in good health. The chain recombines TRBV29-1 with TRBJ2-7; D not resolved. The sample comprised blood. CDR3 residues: CSASKESYEQYF. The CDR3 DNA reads TGCAGCGCCTCTAAGGAGAGCTACGAGCAGTACTTC.